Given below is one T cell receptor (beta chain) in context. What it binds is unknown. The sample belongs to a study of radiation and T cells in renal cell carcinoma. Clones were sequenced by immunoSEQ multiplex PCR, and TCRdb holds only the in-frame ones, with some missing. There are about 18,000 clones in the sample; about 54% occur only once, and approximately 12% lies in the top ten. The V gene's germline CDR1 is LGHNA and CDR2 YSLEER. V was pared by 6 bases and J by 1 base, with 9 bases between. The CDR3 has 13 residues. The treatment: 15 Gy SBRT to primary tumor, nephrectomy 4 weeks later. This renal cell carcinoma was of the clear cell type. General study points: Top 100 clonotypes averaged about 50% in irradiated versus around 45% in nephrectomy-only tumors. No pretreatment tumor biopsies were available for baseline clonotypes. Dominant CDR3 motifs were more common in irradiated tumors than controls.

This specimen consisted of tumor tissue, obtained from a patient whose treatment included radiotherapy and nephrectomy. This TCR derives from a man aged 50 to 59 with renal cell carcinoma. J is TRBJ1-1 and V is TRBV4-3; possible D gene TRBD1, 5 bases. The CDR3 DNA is TGCGCCAGCAGTCGGACAAAGAACACTGAAGCTTTCTTT. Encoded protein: CASSRTKNTEAFF.